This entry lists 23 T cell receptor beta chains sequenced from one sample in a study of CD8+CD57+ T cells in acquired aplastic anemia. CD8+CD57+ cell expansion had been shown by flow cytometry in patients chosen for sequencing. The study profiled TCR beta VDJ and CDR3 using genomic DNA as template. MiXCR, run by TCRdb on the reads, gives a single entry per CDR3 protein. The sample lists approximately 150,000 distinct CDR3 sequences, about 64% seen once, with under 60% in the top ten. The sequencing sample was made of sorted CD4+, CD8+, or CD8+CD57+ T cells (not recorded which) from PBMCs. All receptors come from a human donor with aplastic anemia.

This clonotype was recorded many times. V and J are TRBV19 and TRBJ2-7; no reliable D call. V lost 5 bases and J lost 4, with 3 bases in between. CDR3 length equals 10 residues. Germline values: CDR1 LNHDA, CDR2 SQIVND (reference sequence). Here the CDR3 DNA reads TGTGCCAGTAGTGATTACGAGCAGTACGTC. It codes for CASSDYEQYV.

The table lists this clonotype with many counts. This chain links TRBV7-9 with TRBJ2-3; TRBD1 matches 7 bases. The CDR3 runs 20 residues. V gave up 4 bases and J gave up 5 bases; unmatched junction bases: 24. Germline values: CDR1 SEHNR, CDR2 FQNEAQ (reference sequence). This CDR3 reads CASSSSFLTDRAIFKDTQYF. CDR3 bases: TGTGCCAGCAGCTCCTCCTTCTTAACCGACAGGGCAATCTTCAAAGATACGCAGTATTTT.

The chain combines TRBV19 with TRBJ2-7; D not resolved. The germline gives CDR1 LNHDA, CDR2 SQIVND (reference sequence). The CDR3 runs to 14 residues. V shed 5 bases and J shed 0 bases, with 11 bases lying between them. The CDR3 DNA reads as TGTGCCAGTAGTGGGCAGGTAAACTCCTACGAGCAGTACTTC. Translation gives CASSGQVNSYEQYF.

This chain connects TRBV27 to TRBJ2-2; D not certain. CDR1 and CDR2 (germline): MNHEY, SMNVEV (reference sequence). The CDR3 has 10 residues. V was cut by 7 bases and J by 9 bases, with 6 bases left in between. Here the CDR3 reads CASNERELFF. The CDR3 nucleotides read TGTGCCAGCAACGAGCGGGAGCTGTTTTTT.

CDR3 bases: TGCAGCGTAGTTGGTCGCTACGGCTACACCTTC. Protein product: CSVVGRYGYTF. The chain uses TRBV29-1 and TRBJ1-2, with no clear D. In germline, CDR1 is SQVTM, CDR2 ANQGSEA. The CDR3 is 11 amino acids. V was cut by 6 bases and J by 8 bases, with 13 bases left in between.

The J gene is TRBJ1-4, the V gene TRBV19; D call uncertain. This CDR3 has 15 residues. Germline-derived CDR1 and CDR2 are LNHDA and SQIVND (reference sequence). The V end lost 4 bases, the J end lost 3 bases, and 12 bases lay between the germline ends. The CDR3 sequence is CASSNTPGANEKLFF. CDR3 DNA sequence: TGTGCCAGTAGTAACACCCCGGGTGCTAATGAAAAACTGTTTTTT.

The CDR3 sequence is CASERAGTGGNNQPQHF. The CDR3 DNA is TGTGCCAGCGAGCGGGCTGGGACAGGGGGGAACAATCAGCCCCAGCATTTT. The chain is built from TRBV2 and TRBJ1-5, with 11 positions matching TRBD1. Unmatched junction bases numbered 12, after V lost 8 bases and J lost 3 bases. From germline, CDR1 is SNHLY and CDR2 FYNNEI. This CDR3 spans 17 amino acids.

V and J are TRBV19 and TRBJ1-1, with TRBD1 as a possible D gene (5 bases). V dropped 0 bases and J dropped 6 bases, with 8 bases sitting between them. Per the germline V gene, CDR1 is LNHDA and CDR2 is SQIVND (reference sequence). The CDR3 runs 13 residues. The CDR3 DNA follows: TGTGCCAGTAGTATAGAGGGGCTAGCTGAAGCTTTCTTT. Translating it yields CASSIEGLAEAFF.

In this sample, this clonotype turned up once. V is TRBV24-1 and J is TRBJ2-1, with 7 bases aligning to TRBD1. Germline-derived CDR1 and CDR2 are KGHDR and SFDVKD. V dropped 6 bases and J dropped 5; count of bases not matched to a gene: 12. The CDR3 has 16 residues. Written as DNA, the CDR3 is TGTGCCACCAGTCGACGACAGGGCCCGAACCACAATGAGCAGTTCTTC. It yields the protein CATSRRQGPNHNEQFF.

CDR3: CASSRRGLTSGSMNHEQYF. The CDR3 DNA follows: TGTGCCAGTAGCCGACGGGGTTTAACTAGCGGGAGTATGAACCACGAGCAGTACTTC. The chain combines TRBV19 with TRBJ2-7; the match to TRBD2 covers 11 bases. Unmatched junction bases numbered 21, after V lost 6 bases and J lost 5 bases. The CDR3 length is 19 residues. CDR1 LNHDA and CDR2 SQIVND come from the germline V gene (reference sequence). The full variable domain, in which reference TRBV19 and TRBJ2-7 provide the parts outside the CDR3, is DGGITQSPKYLFRKEGQNVTLSCEQNLNHDAMYWYRQDPGQGLRLIYYSQIVNDFQKGDIAEGYSVSREKKESFPLTVTSAQKNPTAFYLCASSRRGLTSGSMNHEQYFGPGTRLTVT.

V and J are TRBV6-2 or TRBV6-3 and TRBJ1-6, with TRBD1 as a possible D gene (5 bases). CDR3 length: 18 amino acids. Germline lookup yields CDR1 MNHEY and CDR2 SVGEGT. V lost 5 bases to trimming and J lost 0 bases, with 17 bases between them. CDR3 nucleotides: TGTGCCAGCAGTGCCCAATCTGGGGCGAGCTCCTATAATTCACCCCTCCACTTT. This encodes CASSAQSGASSYNSPLHF.

This CDR3 is CASSGTSEDTQYF. The CDR3 DNA is TGTGCCAGCAGTGGGACATCTGAAGATACGCAGTATTTT. V gene TRBV6-5 combines with J gene TRBJ2-3; a weak D match, TRBD1 (6 bases). From germline, CDR1 is MNHEY and CDR2 SVGAGI. This CDR3 spans 13 amino acids. V was clipped by 5 bases and J by 5 bases, with 11 bases between them.

CDR3 nucleotide sequence: TGTGCCAGTATTCTCGGACTAGCGGGGGAGCAGTACTTC. It encodes CASILGLAGEQYF. The chain uses TRBV2 and TRBJ2-7, with TRBD2 matching over 12 bases. CDR1 and CDR2 from the germline V gene are SNHLY and FYNNEI. V lost 9 bases and J lost 7; bases outside the gene matches: 7. CDR3 length: 13 residues.

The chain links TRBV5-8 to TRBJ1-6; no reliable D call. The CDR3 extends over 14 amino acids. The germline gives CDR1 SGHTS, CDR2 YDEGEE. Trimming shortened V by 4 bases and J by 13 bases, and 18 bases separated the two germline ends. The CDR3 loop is CASSPLEYVYPLHF. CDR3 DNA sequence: TGTGCCAGCAGCCCCCTAGAGTATGTTTATCCCCTCCACTTT.

This CDR3 reads CSVGGTFAGELFF. The CDR3 coding sequence is TGCAGCGTTGGCGGGACGTTCGCCGGGGAGCTGTTTTTT. V gene TRBV29-1 combines with J gene TRBJ2-2; tentative D call: TRBD2 (6 bases). The CDR3 runs to 13 residues. The germline gives CDR1 SQVTM, CDR2 ANQGSEA. Trimming removed 4 bases at V and 6 bases at J, with 12 bases between.

CDR3 region: CASSYGGDKAFF. In DNA, the CDR3 is TGTGCCAGCAGCTACGGAGGAGACAAAGCTTTCTTT. The J gene is TRBJ1-1, the V gene TRBV7-3; D not certain. V dropped 4 bases and J dropped 9 bases, with 12 bases sitting between them. CDR1 and CDR2 from the germline V gene are SGHTA and FQGTGA. The CDR3 consists of 12 residues. The entire variable domain, with the rest obtained from reference TRBV7-3 and TRBJ1-1, is as follows: GAGVSQTPSNKVTEKGKYVELRCDPISGHTALYWYRQSLGQGPEFLIYFQGTGAADDSGLPNDRFFAVRPEGSVSTLKIQRTERGDSAVYLCASSYGGDKAFFGQGTRLTVV.

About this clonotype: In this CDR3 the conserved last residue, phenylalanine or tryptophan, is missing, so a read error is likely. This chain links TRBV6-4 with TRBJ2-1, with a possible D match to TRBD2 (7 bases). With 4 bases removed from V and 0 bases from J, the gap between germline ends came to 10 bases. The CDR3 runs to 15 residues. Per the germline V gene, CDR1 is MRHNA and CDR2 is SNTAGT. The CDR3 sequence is CASSGEGGSYNEQFR. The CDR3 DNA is TGTGCCAGCAGTGGGGAGGGGGGCTCCTACAATGAGCAGTTCAGA.

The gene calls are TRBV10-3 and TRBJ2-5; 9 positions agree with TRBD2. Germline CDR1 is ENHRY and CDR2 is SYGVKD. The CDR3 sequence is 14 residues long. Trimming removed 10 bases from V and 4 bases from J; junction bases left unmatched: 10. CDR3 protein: CATRGGPVVETQYF. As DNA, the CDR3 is TGTGCCACGCGGGGGGGCCCAGTCGTAGAGACCCAGTACTTC.

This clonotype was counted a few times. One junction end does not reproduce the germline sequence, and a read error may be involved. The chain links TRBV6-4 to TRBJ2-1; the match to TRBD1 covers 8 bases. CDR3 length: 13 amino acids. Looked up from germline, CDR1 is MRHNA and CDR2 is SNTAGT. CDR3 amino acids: CATSGPGGAEQFF. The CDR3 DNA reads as TGTGCCACCAGTGGGCCAGGGGGCGCGGAGCAGTTCTTC.

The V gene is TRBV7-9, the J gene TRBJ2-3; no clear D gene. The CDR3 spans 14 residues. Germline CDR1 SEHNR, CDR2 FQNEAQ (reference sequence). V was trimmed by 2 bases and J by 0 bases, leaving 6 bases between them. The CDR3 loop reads CASSLTLSTDTQYF. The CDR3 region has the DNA TGTGCCAGCAGCTTAACCCTAAGCACAGATACGCAGTATTTT.

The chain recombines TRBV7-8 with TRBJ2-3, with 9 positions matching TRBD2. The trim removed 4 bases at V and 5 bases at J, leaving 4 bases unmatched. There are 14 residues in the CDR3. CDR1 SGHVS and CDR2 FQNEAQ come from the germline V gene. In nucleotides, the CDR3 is TGTGCCAGCAGCTGGCGGGGGGGCGGAGATACGCAGTATTTT. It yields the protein CASSWRGGGDTQYF. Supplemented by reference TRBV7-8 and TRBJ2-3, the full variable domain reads GAGVSQSPRYKVAKRGQDVALRCDPISGHVSLFWYQQALGQGPEFLTYFQNEAQLDKSGLPSDRFFAERPEGSVSTLKIQRTQQEDSAVYLCASSWRGGGDTQYFGPGTRLTVL.

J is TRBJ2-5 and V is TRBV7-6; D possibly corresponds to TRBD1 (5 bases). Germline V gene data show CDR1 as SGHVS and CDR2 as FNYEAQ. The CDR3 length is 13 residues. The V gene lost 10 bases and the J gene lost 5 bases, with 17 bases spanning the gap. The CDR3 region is CATNPGFEETQYF. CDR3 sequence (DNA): TGTGCCACCAACCCAGGGTTTGAGGAGACCCAGTACTTC.

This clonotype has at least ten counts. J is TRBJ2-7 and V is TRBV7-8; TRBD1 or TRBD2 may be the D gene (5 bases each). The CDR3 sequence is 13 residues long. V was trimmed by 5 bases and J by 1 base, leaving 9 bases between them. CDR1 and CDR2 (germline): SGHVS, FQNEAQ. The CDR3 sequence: CASSPGTSYEQYF. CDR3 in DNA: TGTGCCAGCAGCCCCGGGACGTCCTACGAGCAGTACTTC.